A single sample gave rise to the 2 T cell receptor beta chains below, sequenced in a study of T cell responses to AZD1222 COVID-19 vaccine. Profiled with immunoSEQ multiplex PCR; TCRdb holds only in-frame clones, not every one. The table includes fewer than 120,000 clones, about 81% detected once. The sample here was peripheral blood, taken on day 0 of AZD1222 vaccination. The source is an adult in good health.

The genes are TRBV3-1 (or the pseudogene TRBV3-2) and TRBJ2-2, with D perhaps matching TRBD1 (6 bases). Germline V gene data show CDR1 as LGHDT and CDR2 as YNNKEL (reference sequence). This CDR3 has 16 amino acids. The V end was cut by 4 bases, the J end by 5 bases, with 17 bases between. Written as DNA, the CDR3 is TGTGCCAGCAGCCCGCTTGGGGGCGGACAGACCGGGGAGCTGTTTTTT. Protein product: CASSPLGGGQTGELFF.

In this sample, this clone turned up once. The chain links TRBV3-1 (or the pseudogene TRBV3-2) to TRBJ2-7, with D perhaps matching TRBD1 (5 bases). V dropped 1 base and J dropped 0 bases, with 13 bases sitting between them. The CDR3 sequence is 16 residues long. Germline V CDR1 and CDR2: LGHDT, YNNKEL (reference sequence). CDR3 nucleotide sequence: TGTGCCAGCAGCCAAGCCCAGGTAGGGGCCTCCTACGAGCAGTACTTC. Its translation: CASSQAQVGASYEQYF.